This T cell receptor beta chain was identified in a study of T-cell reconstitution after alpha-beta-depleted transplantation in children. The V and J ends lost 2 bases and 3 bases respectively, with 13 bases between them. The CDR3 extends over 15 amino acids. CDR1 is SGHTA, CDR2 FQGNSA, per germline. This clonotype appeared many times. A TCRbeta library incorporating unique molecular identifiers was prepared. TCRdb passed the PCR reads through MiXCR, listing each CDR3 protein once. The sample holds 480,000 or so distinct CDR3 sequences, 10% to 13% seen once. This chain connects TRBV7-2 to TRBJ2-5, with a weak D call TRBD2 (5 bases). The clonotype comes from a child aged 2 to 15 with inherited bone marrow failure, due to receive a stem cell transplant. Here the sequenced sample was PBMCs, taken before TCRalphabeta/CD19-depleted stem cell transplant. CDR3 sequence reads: CASSLRSGDEETQYF. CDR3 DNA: TGTGCCAGCAGCTTAAGGTCCGGGGATGAAGAGACCCAGTACTTC.